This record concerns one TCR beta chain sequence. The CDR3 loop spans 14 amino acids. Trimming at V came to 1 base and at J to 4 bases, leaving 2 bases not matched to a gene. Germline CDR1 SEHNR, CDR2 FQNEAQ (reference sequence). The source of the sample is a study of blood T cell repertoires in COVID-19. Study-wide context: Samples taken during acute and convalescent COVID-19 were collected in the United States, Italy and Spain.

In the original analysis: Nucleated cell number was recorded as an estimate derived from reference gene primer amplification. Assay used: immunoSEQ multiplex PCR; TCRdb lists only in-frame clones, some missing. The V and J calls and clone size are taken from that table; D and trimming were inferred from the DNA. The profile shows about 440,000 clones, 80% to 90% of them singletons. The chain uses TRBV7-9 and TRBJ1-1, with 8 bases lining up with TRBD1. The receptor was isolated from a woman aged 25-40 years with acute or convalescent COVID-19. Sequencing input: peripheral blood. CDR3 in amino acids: CASSLVQGATEAFF. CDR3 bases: TGTGCCAGCAGCTTAGTCCAGGGGGCCACTGAAGCTTTCTTT. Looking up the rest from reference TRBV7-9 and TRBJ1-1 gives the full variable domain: DTGVSQNPRHKITKRGQNVTFRCDPISEHNRLYWYRQTLGQGPEFLTYFQNEAQLEKSRLLSDRFSAERPKGSFSTLEIQRTEQGDSAMYLCASSLVQGATEAFFGQGTRLTVV.